This entry describes one T cell receptor beta chain. The antigen is not known. This sample stems from a study of regulatory T cells in long-lasting Graves disease. About the study: The criterion for persistent Graves' disease was over 5 years of antithyroid drugs with positive TSH receptor antibodies. Study-level findings and limits: New patients shared some 980 public clonotypes, and persistent patients shared more, with under 3,000. Patients with persistent Graves' had lower TCR diversity than newly diagnosed patients.

Through Arm-PCR of CDR3 regions and iRepertoire HTBI primers, TCR beta libraries were built. TCRdb recomputed calls from the multiplex PCR reads with MiXCR, one row per CDR3 protein. The sample lists 500,000 to 700,000 distinct CDR3 sequences, 30% seen once, with 40% to 55% in the top ten. Indicated time point: persistent/refractory GD, antithyroid drugs over 5 years with positive TRAb. PBMC RNA served as the TCR library source. The CDR3 length is 14 residues. Trimming took 1 base from V and 5 from J, leaving 12 bases between them. CDR1 and CDR2 (germline): MDHEN, SYDVKM. This chain joins TRBV28 and TRBJ2-7; D unresolved. The sequencing used peripheral blood mononuclear cells (PBMCs), collected when the disease was refractory, from a patient treated with antithyroid drugs. The clonotype originates from a female donor with Graves disease. CDR3 in DNA: TGTGCCAGCAGTTTATATAGCCTGAAAGACGAGCAGTACTTC. Translation gives CASSLYSLKDEQYF.